Reported below is one T cell receptor beta chain. As yet, its antigen is unknown. Per germline, CDR1 MNHEY and CDR2 SVGAGI. The V end was cut by 6 bases, the J end by 3 bases, with 12 bases between. The CDR3 runs 14 residues. Some clones are missing from TCRdb's copy, which holds only in-frame ones; the method was immunoSEQ multiplex PCR. This table has more than 95,000 clones, over 80% appearing once. This sample was taken from a study of T cell responses to AZD1222 COVID-19 vaccine. Across the whole study: Second-dose groups at about 4 or about 12 weeks were pooled.

Broader study findings: Donors skewed white British and female; clonal diversity was possibly underestimated. Baseline seropositives among AZD1222 recipients totaled only 5 to 7. A rise in Spike-specific TCR breadth and depth followed two AZD1222 doses.

The TCR comes from an adult in good health. The gene calls are TRBV6-5 and TRBJ2-1; perhaps D is TRBD1 or TRBD2 (5 bases each). This material consisted of peripheral blood, taken on day 0 of AZD1222 vaccination. For the CDR3, the DNA is TGTGCCAGCAGGGGGGTGCAGGGCTACAATGAGCAGTTCTTC. Its protein product is CASRGVQGYNEQFF.